This TCR beta chain was found in a study of CD8 T cells in ankylosing spondylitis. Study observations and caveats: It appeared that ankylosing spondylitis blood was characterized by a TCR beta motif of 8 or 9 highly homologous variants.

The length of the CDR3 is 16 residues. The V end lost 6 bases, the J end lost 0 bases, and 21 bases lay between the germline ends. Germline V gene sequence: CDR1 DFQATT, CDR2 SNEGSKA (reference sequence). This clonotype occurred once. Its antigen is as yet unknown. TCRdb recomputed calls from the 5' RACE reads with MiXCR, one row per CDR3 protein. The repertoire holds 450,000 or so distinct CDR3 sequences, with roughly 26% as singletons. The source is a male donor with ankylosing spondylitis. This rearrangement joins TRBV20-1 to TRBJ2-7; D gene unclear. Sequencing input: blood, either unsorted or a sorted T cell fraction (not recorded which). The CDR3 loop is CSAQKSLARSSYEQYF. DNA for the CDR3: TGCAGTGCCCAGAAATCTTTGGCCAGGAGCTCCTACGAGCAGTACTTC.